Below, 11 T cell receptor beta chains from the same sample are listed, as sequenced in a study of CD8+ T cells in alopecia areata. cDNA reverse transcribed from extracted RNA served as the sequencing template. The assay was immunoSEQ multiplex PCR, and TCRdb's table has in-frame clones only and misses some. The repertoire holds 200,000 or so clones, with about 53% as singletons. Sequenced here: CD4+ T cells sorted from blood, sampled at week 0. The receptor source for this set is a human donor with alopecia areata.

The count of this clone is one. This chain links TRBV30 with TRBJ2-7; TRBD2 matches at 7 bases. The CDR3 is 15 residues long. Per the germline V gene, CDR1 is GTSNPN and CDR2 is SVGIG (reference sequence). The V gene end was trimmed by 2 bases and the J gene end by 3 bases; junction bases not matched to a gene: 10. The CDR3, as DNA: TGTGCCTGGAGTCCCACTACAGCGGGGTACTACGAGCAGTACTTC. It translates to CAWSPTTAGYYEQYF.

With respect to this clone: The identical CDR3 is also encoded by other nucleotide sequences in the sample. The CDR3, as DNA: TGTGCCAGCTCACCCGGACAGGGGACCTACGAGCAGTACTTC. It encodes CASSPGQGTYEQYF. The V and J genes are TRBV18 and TRBJ2-7; 9 nucleotides line up with TRBD1. After removal of 3 bases from V and 2 bases from J, the junction contained 2 bases not matched to a gene. The CDR3 has 14 amino acids. Germline V CDR1 and CDR2: KGHSH, LQKENI.

The chain links TRBV30 to TRBJ2-3, with TRBD2 matching over 12 bases. The junction had 0 bases not matched to a gene; V was cut back by 0 bases and J by 5 bases. CDR1 GTSNPN and CDR2 SVGIG come from the germline V gene (reference sequence). The CDR3 spans 14 residues. The DNA of the CDR3 is TGTGCCTGGAGTGTACTAGCGGGAGGAGATACGCAGTATTTT. It codes for CAWSVLAGGDTQYF.

The chain carries TRBV9 and TRBJ1-1; weak D call: TRBD1 (5 bases). V lost 3 bases and J lost 0, with 9 bases in between. The CDR3 loop spans 14 amino acids. From germline, CDR1 is SGDLS and CDR2 YYNGEE. The CDR3 DNA follows: TGTGCCAGCAGCGGGGACGGCATGAACACTGAAGCTTTCTTT. Amino acid sequence: CASSGDGMNTEAFF.

This clone has only a few counts. The chain carries TRBV29-1 and TRBJ2-7, with D possibly matching TRBD1 (6 bases). Germline V gene data show CDR1 as SQVTM and CDR2 as ANQGSEA. The CDR3 covers 12 residues. V shed 5 bases and J shed 6 bases, with 14 bases lying between them. The CDR3 spells CSVRAGVVEQYF. Here the CDR3 DNA reads TGCAGCGTTAGGGCAGGGGTGGTCGAGCAGTACTTC.

Here the CDR3 DNA reads TGTGCCACCATCGACAGGAGCGGACTAGCGCCTTCCTACGAGCAGTACTTC. Translation gives CATIDRSGLAPSYEQYF. This chain connects TRBV15 to TRBJ2-7; 9 bases match TRBD2. With 7 bases clipped from V and 1 base from J, the junction kept 14 bases outside the gene matches. CDR1 and CDR2 from the germline V gene are LNHNV and YYDKDF (reference sequence). This CDR3 has 17 residues.

The DNA for the CDR3 is TGCAGTGCCGCAGGGGTTGAGCAGTTCTTC. This sequence encodes CSAAGVEQFF. This rearrangement joins TRBV20-1 to TRBJ2-1; TRBD1 is a possible D gene (6 bases). Trimming took 6 bases from V and 9 from J, leaving 9 bases between them. CDR3 length: 10 residues. Per germline, CDR1 DFQATT and CDR2 SNEGSKA (reference sequence).

The chain recombines TRBV6-1 with TRBJ2-7; possibly TRBD2 for D (7 bases). The CDR3 length is 12 residues. V was trimmed by 7 bases and J by 5 bases, leaving 12 bases between them. CDR1 and CDR2 (germline): MNHNS, SASEGT. The CDR3 loop reads CASKGGGDEQYF. The CDR3 DNA is TGTGCCAGCAAGGGGGGGGGCGACGAGCAGTACTTC.

This clone has at least ten counts. The V gene is TRBV27, the J gene TRBJ1-2, with D unresolved. The CDR3 runs 15 residues. Germline V CDR1 and CDR2: MNHEY, SMNVEV (reference sequence). V lost 3 bases, J lost 0 bases, and 11 bases lay in between. The CDR3 coding sequence is TGTGCCAGCAGTTTCGGTCTCCGAGCTAACTATGGCTACACCTTC. Translated: CASSFGLRANYGYTF.

This rearrangement joins TRBV6-5 to TRBJ2-3; D is perhaps TRBD1 or TRBD2 (5 bases each). CDR3 length: 14 residues. The germline V and J ends were trimmed by 10 bases and 1 base, with 15 bases remaining between them. Germline CDR1 reads MNHEY; CDR2 reads SVGAGI. CDR3 in DNA: TGTGCCACCCTAGGGCAGGGAGGCACAGATACGCAGTATTTT. This sequence encodes CATLGQGGTDTQYF.

This clone was recorded only once. The rearrangement links TRBV27 to TRBJ2-1; D might be TRBD2 (6 bases). The V gene lost 6 bases and the J gene lost 0 bases, with 15 bases spanning the gap. The CDR3 consists of 16 residues. Germline lookup yields CDR1 MNHEY and CDR2 SMNVEV (reference sequence). The chain's CDR3 is CASSLERVSSYNEQFF. CDR3 DNA: TGTGCCAGCAGCCTTGAGCGGGTTAGCTCCTACAATGAGCAGTTCTTC.